The 16 T cell receptor beta chains below all came from one sample that was sequenced in a study of blood T cell repertoires in COVID-19. Profiling relied on immunoSEQ multiplex PCR, and the TCRdb table lists in-frame clones only, not all of them. The sample carries 53,000 or so clones, around 76% recorded once. The sample was peripheral blood. All receptors derive from a man aged 50 or older with active or convalescent COVID-19.

The sample holds a few counts of this clone. V gene TRBV3-1 (or the pseudogene TRBV3-2) combines with J gene TRBJ2-3; possible D gene TRBD1, 6 bases. Germline V gene lookup returns CDR1 LGHDT and CDR2 YNNKEL (reference sequence). The CDR3 length is 13 residues. Trimming stripped 4 bases from V and 5 bases from J, with 10 bases between. The CDR3 region has the DNA TGTGCCAGCAGCCCTCAGGGGAAAGATACGCAGTATTTT. Encoded protein: CASSPQGKDTQYF.

The chain couples TRBV7-9 to TRBJ2-7; TRBD2 might be the D (6 bases). Germline V gene lookup returns CDR1 SEHNR and CDR2 FQNEAQ (reference sequence). V lost 5 bases to trimming and J lost 1 base, with 15 bases between them. The CDR3 totals 15 residues. The CDR3 loop is CASSPAGTPSYEQYF. CDR3 nucleotide sequence: TGTGCCAGCAGCCCAGCCGGGACTCCTTCCTACGAGCAGTACTTC.

CDR3 protein: CASTIEGGFNEAFF. DNA for the CDR3: TGCGCCAGCACGATCGAGGGTGGGTTCAATGAAGCTTTCTTT. This chain links TRBV5-1 with TRBJ1-1, with D unresolved. From germline, CDR1 is SGHRS and CDR2 YFSETQ. This CDR3 is 14 amino acids long. The V gene lost 6 bases and the J gene lost 7 bases, with 19 bases spanning the gap.

The chain recombines TRBV5-1 with TRBJ2-3; 8 bases map to TRBD1. CDR1 and CDR2 from the germline V gene are SGHRS and YFSETQ. The CDR3 runs 14 residues. The V segment lost 4 bases and the J segment 3 bases; nucleotides outside the gene matches: 4. CDR3 protein: CASSATGGTDTQYF. The CDR3 bases are TGCGCCAGCAGCGCCACAGGGGGGACAGATACGCAGTATTTT.

This clone was counted between two and nine times. This sequence joins TRBV19 and TRBJ1-2; 8 bases map to TRBD1. V lost 4 bases to trimming and J lost 6 bases; unmatched junction nucleotides: 7. This CDR3 has 14 residues. Germline lookup yields CDR1 LNHDA and CDR2 SQIVND (reference sequence). CDR3 residues: CASSTSGQAHGYTF. CDR3 DNA sequence: TGTGCCAGTAGTACCTCGGGACAGGCACATGGCTACACCTTC.

As DNA, the CDR3 is TGTGCCAGCAGTTTACAACAGGGGACTGAAGCTTTCTTT. This sequence encodes CASSLQQGTEAFF. The chain uses TRBV12-3 or TRBV12-4 and TRBJ1-1, with 7 bases lining up with TRBD1. The CDR3 totals 13 residues. The trim removed 2 bases at V and 5 bases at J, leaving 2 bases unmatched.

This clone was counted a single time. The chain couples TRBV30 to TRBJ2-2; possible D gene TRBD2, 6 bases. The CDR3 has 15 amino acids. The V and J ends lost 2 bases and 0 bases respectively, with 10 bases between them. From germline, CDR1 is GTSNPN and CDR2 SVGIG (reference sequence). The CDR3 DNA is TGTGCCTGGAGTAGGAGGGTCGCGAACACCGGGGAGCTGTTTTTT. Translation gives CAWSRRVANTGELFF.

J is TRBJ1-1 and V is TRBV27; TRBD1 matches at 8 bases. The ends lost 6 bases at V and 5 bases at J; junction bases unmatched: 11. This CDR3 contains 15 residues. CDR1 is MNHEY, CDR2 SMNVEV, per germline (reference sequence). For the CDR3, the DNA is TGTGCCAGCAGACAGCGACAGGGGCGGGGGACTGAAGCTTTCTTT. This codes for CASRQRQGRGTEAFF.

This clone has just a few counts. CDR3 sequence (DNA): TGTGCCATCAGTGAAGAGAGGAATCAGCCCCAGCATTTT. Translation gives CAISEERNQPQHF. This chain links TRBV10-3 with TRBJ1-5, with D unresolved. Germline assignment: CDR1 ENHRY and CDR2 SYGVKD. Trimming left V 3 bases short and J 4 bases short, with 7 bases between. The CDR3 totals 13 residues.

The chain combines TRBV5-1 with TRBJ2-3; TRBD2 aligns across 9 bases. Germline V CDR1 and CDR2: SGHRS, YFSETQ. The CDR3 sequence is 15 residues long. V dropped 5 bases and J dropped 4; count of bases not matched to a gene: 8. As DNA, the CDR3 is TGCGCCAGCAGTGAGGTAGCGGGAGAATCAGATACGCAGTATTTT. This codes for CASSEVAGESDTQYF.

The J gene is TRBJ1-5, the V gene TRBV19, with 10 bases identical to TRBD1. Germline lookup yields CDR1 LNHDA and CDR2 SQIVND (reference sequence). The CDR3 runs 18 residues. Trimming at V came to 3 bases and at J to 0 bases, leaving 8 bases not matched to a gene. CDR3 sequence (DNA): TGTGCCAGTAGTATTTCACCGGGACAGGGGTATAGCAATCAGCCCCAGCATTTT. Its protein product is CASSISPGQGYSNQPQHF. Full variable domain (remainder filled in from reference TRBV19 and TRBJ1-5): DGGITQSPKYLFRKEGQNVTLSCEQNLNHDAMYWYRQDPGQGLRLIYYSQIVNDFQKGDIAEGYSVSREKKESFPLTVTSAQKNPTAFYLCASSISPGQGYSNQPQHFGDGTRLSIL.

The chain combines TRBV9 with TRBJ1-1; D call uncertain. Germline V gene data show CDR1 as SGDLS and CDR2 as YYNGEE. The CDR3 sequence is 14 residues long. The V and J ends lost 0 bases and 1 base respectively, with 7 bases between them. The CDR3 nucleotides are TGTGCCAGCAGCGTAGGTGCGTGGAACACTGAAGCTTTCTTT. Residues: CASSVGAWNTEAFF.

The chain links TRBV29-1 to TRBJ2-1; 7 bases line up with TRBD1. CDR3 length equals 17 residues. Germline CDR1 is SQVTM and CDR2 is ANQGSEA. With 6 bases clipped from V and 5 bases from J, the junction kept 19 bases outside the gene matches. The CDR3 sequence: CSVAGTATGSPDNEQFF. Here the CDR3 DNA reads TGCAGCGTGGCCGGGACAGCGACGGGTAGTCCCGACAATGAGCAGTTCTTC.

This sequence joins TRBV6-1 and TRBJ2-3, with 7 bases aligning to TRBD2. CDR1 is MNHNS and CDR2 is SASEGT in the germline V gene. CDR3 length: 16 residues. The trim removed 4 bases at V and 5 bases at J, leaving 12 bases unmatched. CDR3 coding DNA: TGTGCCAGCAGTGGTATTCAGGCGGGAGAGAAAGATACGCAGTATTTT. Amino acid sequence: CASSGIQAGEKDTQYF.

The chain links TRBV29-1 to TRBJ1-1; D not certain. The CDR3 covers 13 residues. Trimming took off 7 bases at V and 5 bases at J, with 17 bases between the two ends. Germline CDR1 and CDR2: SQVTM and ANQGSEA. The CDR3 sequence: CSAGEGARTEAFF. In DNA form, the CDR3 reads TGCAGCGCGGGAGAGGGAGCCCGAACTGAAGCTTTCTTT.

Note on this clone: The same CDR3 also results from other DNA sequences found in this sample. The V gene is TRBV28, the J gene TRBJ2-5; no firm D call. The germline V and J ends were trimmed by 7 bases and 0 bases, with 12 bases remaining between them. Germline V gives CDR1 MDHEN, CDR2 SYDVKM. The length of the CDR3 is 14 residues. The CDR3 DNA follows: TGTGCCAGCAACCCCCACTATAACCAAGAGACCCAGTACTTC. Amino acids: CASNPHYNQETQYF.